The source of this T cell receptor (beta chain) is a study of OX40 agonist ivuxolimab in advanced cancers. Study-wide background: Ivuxolimab doses were 0.01, 0.1, 0.3, 1.5, 3 or 10 mg/kg every 2 weeks. From about 23 to 85 years was the age range, with a mean of around 54 years, and over 80% were male.

Produced via immunoSEQ multiplex PCR; TCRdb's table is partial and in-frame only. The sample includes around 92,000 clones, 84% seen only once; the top ten take around 2.9%. Sampled blood was obtained at baseline, cycle 4 day 1, and cycle 7 day 1. The ends were cut back, 1 base at V and 3 bases at J, with 10 bases in the middle. Germline CDR1 is MNHNY and CDR2 is SVGAGI (reference sequence). The CDR3 runs 14 residues. This chain links TRBV6-6 with TRBJ2-7, with D possibly TRBD1 on 6 matching bases. The TCR originated in an adult with an advanced solid tumor such as melanoma, head and neck, liver or kidney cancer. This material consisted of CD4+ or CD8+ T cells sorted from blood, taken in a trial of the OX40 agonist ivuxolimab. CDR3 residues: CASSYYDRLYEQYF. CDR3 coding DNA: TGTGCCAGCAGTTACTACGACAGGCTCTACGAGCAGTACTTC.